This record looks at one T cell receptor (beta chain) sequence and its context. What it binds is unknown. Clones were sequenced by immunoSEQ multiplex PCR, and TCRdb holds only the in-frame ones, with some missing. This table has about 680,000 clones, 92% appearing once. The length of the CDR3 is 17 residues. CDR1 and CDR2 from the germline V gene are MDHEN and SYDVKM. Trimming took 6 bases from V and 0 from J, leaving 18 bases between them. Naive CD8 cells lacked CD45RO, underwent positive selection for CCR7 and left out terminally differentiated effector memory CD45RA+ cells. The sample is drawn from a study of shared clonotypes between healthy human individuals. Whole-study findings and limits: Having only a few donors restricted how much genetic and exposure-history diversity was captured. The study generally estimated greater richness for naive than memory subsets.

The TCR sequence derives from a man aged 30 to 39 in good health. The chain is built from TRBV28 and TRBJ1-3, with a tentative D call TRBD1 (6 bases). Material for sequencing was naive CD8+ T cells sorted from blood. The CDR3 here is CASSAGQEIYSGNTIYF. CDR3 nucleotide sequence: TGTGCCAGCAGCGCGGGACAAGAGATATACTCTGGAAACACCATATATTTT.